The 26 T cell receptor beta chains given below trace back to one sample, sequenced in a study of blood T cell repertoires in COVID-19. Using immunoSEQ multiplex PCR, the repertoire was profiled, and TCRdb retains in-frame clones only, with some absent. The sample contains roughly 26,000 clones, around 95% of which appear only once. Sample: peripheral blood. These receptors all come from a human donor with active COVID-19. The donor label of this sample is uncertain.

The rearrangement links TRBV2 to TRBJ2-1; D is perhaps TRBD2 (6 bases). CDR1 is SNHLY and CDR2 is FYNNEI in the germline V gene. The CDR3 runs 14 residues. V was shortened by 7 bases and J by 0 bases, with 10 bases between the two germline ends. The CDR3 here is CASIRESSYNEQFF. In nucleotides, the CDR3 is TGTGCCAGCATACGGGAGAGCTCCTACAATGAGCAGTTCTTC.

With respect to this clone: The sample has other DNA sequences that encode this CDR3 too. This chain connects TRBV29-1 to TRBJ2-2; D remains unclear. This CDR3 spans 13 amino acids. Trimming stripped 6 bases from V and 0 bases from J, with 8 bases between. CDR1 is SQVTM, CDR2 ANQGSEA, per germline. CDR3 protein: CSVRLSNTGELFF. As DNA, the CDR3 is TGCAGCGTCAGACTTTCGAACACCGGGGAGCTGTTTTTT.

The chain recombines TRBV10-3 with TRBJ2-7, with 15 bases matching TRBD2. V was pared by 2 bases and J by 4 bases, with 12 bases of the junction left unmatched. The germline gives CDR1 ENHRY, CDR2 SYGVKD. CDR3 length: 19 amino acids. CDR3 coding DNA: TGTGCCATCAGTGAGGCGGGAGGAGGACTAGCGGGAGGGCCATACGAGCAGTACTTC. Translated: CAISEAGGGLAGGPYEQYF.

The CDR3 nucleotides read TGTGCCAGTAGTAGCCTTACAGGGGACACTGAAGCTTTCTTT. Protein sequence: CASSSLTGDTEAFF. J is TRBJ1-1 and V is TRBV19; TRBD1 aligns across 7 bases. Losses at the gene ends were 4 bases for V and 3 bases for J; bases not matched to a gene: 5. Germline values: CDR1 LNHDA, CDR2 SQIVND (reference sequence). The CDR3 loop spans 14 amino acids.

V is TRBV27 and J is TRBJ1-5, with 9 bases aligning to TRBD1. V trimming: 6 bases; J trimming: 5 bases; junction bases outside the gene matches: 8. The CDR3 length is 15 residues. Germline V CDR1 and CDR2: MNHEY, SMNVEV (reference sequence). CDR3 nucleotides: TGTGCCAGCAGGAGAGGGGACAGGGATCATCAGCCCCAGCATTTT. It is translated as CASRRGDRDHQPQHF.

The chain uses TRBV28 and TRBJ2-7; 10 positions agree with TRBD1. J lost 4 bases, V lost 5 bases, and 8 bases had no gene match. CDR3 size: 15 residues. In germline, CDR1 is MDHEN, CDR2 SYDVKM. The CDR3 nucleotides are TGTGCCAGCAGTGCCGCACGGGACAGGGGTTACGAGCAGTACTTC. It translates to CASSAARDRGYEQYF.

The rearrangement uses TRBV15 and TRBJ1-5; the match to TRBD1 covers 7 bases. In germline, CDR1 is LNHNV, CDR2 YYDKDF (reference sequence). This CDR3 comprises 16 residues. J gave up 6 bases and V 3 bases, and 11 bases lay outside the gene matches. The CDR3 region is CATSSGGDRGFQPQHF. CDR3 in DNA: TGTGCCACCAGCAGCGGCGGGGACAGAGGATTTCAGCCCCAGCATTTT.

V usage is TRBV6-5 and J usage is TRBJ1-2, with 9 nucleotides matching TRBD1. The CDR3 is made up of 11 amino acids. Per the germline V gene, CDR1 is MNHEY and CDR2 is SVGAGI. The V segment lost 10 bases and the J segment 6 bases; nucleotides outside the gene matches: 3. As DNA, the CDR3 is TGTGCCACCGGACAGGGGAATGGCTACACCTTC. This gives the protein CATGQGNGYTF.

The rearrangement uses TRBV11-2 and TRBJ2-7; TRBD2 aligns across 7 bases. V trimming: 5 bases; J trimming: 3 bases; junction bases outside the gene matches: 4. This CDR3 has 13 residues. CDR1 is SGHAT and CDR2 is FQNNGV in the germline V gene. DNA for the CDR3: TGTGCCAGCAGCCGGGGGGAGAACTACGAGCAGTACTTC. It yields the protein CASSRGENYEQYF.

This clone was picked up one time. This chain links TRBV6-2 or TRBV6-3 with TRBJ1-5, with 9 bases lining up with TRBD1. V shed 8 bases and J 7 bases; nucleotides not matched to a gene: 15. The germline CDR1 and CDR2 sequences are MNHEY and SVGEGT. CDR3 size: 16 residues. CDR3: CASRPGGDRVTQPQHF. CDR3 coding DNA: TGTGCCAGCCGCCCCGGTGGGGACAGGGTCACCCAGCCCCAGCATTTT.

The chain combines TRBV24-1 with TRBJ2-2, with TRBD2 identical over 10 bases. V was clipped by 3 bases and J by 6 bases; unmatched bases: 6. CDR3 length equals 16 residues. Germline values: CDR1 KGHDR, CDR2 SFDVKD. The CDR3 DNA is TGTGCCACCAGTGATAATCTAGCGGGAGTTGCCGGGGAGCTGTTTTTT. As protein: CATSDNLAGVAGELFF.

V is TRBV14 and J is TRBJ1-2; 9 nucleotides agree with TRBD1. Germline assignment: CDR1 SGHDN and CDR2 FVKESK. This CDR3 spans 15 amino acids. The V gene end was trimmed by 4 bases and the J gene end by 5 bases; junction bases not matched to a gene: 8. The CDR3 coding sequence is TGTGCCAGCAGCCCGTGGGACAGGGATCTATATGGCTACACCTTC. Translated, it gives CASSPWDRDLYGYTF.

CDR3 sequence reads: CASSESGTGARGETQYF. In DNA, the CDR3 is TGTGCCAGCAGTGAATCCGGGACAGGGGCCAGGGGGGAGACCCAGTACTTC. This sequence joins TRBV25-1 and TRBJ2-5, with 10 positions matching TRBD1. Germline CDR1 is MGHDK and CDR2 is SYGVNS. The CDR3 contains 17 residues. The junction had 10 bases not matched to a gene; V was cut back by 1 base and J by 5 bases.

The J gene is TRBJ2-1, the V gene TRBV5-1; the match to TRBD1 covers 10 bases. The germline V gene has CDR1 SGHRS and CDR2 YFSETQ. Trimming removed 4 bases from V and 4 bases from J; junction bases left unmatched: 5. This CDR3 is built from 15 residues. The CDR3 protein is CASSPGQGVYNEQFF. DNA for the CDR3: TGCGCCAGCAGCCCTGGACAGGGGGTTTACAATGAGCAGTTCTTC.

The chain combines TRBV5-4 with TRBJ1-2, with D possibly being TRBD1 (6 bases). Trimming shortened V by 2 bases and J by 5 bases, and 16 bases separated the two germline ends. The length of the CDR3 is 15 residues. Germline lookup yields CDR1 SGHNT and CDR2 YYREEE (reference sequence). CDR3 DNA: TGTGCCAGCAGCTTCGGGCAGGGGACGGAATATGGCTACACCTTC. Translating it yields CASSFGQGTEYGYTF.

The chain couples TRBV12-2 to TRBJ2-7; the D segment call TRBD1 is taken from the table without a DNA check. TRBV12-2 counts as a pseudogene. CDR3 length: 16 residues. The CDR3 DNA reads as TGTGCAAGTCGCCCGAGTGGAAGGACAGGGGTTTACGAGCAGTACTTC. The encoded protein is CASRPSGRTGVYEQYF.

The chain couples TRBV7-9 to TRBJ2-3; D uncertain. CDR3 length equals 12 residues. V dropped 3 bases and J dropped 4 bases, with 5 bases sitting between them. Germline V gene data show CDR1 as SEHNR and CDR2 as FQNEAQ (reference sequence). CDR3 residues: CASSFGPDTQYF. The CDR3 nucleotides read TGTGCCAGCAGCTTTGGCCCAGATACGCAGTATTTT.

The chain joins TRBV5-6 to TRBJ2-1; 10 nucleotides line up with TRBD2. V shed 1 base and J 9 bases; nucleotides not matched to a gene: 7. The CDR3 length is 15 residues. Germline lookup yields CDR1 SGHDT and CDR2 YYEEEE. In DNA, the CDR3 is TGTGCCAGCAGCTTGAGGTCTAGCGGGAGTGGTGAGCAGTTCTTC. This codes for CASSLRSSGSGEQFF.

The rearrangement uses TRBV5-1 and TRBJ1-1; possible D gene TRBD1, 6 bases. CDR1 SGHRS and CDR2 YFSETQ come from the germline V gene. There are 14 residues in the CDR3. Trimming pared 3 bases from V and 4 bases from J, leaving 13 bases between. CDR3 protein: CASSSDSLSTEAFF. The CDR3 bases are TGCGCCAGCAGCTCGGACAGCCTAAGCACTGAAGCTTTCTTT.

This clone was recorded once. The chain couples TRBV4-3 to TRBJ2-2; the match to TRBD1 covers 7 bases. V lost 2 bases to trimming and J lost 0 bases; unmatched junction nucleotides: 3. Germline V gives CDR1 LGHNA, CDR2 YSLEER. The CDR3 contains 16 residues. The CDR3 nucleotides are TGCGCCAGCAGCCAAAACAGGGGACCGAACACCGGGGAGCTGTTTTTT. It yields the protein CASSQNRGPNTGELFF.

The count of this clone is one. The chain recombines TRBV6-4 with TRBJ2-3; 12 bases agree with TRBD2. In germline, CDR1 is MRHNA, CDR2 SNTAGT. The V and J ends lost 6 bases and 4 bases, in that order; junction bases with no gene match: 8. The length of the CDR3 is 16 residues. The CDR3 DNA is TGTGCCAGCAGCCCGACTAGCGGGAGCTCTGCAGATACGCAGTATTTT. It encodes CASSPTSGSSADTQYF.

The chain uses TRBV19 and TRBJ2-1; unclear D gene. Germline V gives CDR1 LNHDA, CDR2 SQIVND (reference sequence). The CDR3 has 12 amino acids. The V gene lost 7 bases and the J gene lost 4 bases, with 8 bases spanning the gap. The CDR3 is CASTSRYNEQFF. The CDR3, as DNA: TGTGCCAGTACATCGAGGTACAATGAGCAGTTCTTC.

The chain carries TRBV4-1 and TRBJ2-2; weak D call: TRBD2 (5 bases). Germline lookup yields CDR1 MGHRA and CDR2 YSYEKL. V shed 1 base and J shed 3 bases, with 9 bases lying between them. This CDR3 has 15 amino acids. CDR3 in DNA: TGCGCCAGCAGCCAAGTAGACGGGGACACCGGGGAGCTGTTTTTT. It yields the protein CASSQVDGDTGELFF.

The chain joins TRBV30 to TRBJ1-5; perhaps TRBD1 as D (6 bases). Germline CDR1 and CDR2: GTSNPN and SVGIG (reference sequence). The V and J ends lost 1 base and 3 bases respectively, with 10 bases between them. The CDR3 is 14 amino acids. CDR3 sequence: CAWSGTEFNQPQHF. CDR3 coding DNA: TGTGCCTGGAGTGGGACAGAATTCAATCAGCCCCAGCATTTT. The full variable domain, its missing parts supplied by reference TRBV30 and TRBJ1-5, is SQTIHQWPATLVQPVGSPLSLECTVEGTSNPNLYWYRQAAGRGLQLLFYSVGIGQISSEVPQNLSASRPQDRQFILSSKKLLLSDSGFYLCAWSGTEFNQPQHFGDGTRLSIL.

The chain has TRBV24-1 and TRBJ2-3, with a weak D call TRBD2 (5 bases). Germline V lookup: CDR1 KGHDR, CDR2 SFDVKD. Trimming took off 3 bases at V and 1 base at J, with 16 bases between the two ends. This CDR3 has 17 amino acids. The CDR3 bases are TGTGCCACCAGTGATCCCGTCGGGGTATGGGGCACAGATACGCAGTATTTT. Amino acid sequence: CATSDPVGVWGTDTQYF.

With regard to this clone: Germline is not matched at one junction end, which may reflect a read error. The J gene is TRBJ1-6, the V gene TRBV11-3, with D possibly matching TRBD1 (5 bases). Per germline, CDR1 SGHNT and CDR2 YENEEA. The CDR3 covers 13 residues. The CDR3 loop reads CASSVDRNSPLHF. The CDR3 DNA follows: TGTGCCAGCAGCGTAGACAGAAATTCACCCCTCCACTTT.